The rows below give T cell receptor beta chains drawn from one sample of a study of beta chain features in type 1 diabetes. Sequenced by immunoSEQ multiplex PCR; TCRdb stores in-frame clones only, minus some. The sample includes around 300,000 clones, about 7.8% seen only once; the top ten take more than 0.8%. Sequences were obtained from central memory CD4+ T cells from blood. These receptors originate from a woman aged 18-29 years in good health. Both conserved end residues are part of each CDR3. D genes are given only for firm matches. The listing skips clone size in some rows; elsewhere it reads once, few, many or a size class.

d_call clone_size j_call v_call cdr3_nt cdr3_aa
TRBD2 - TRBJ2-3 TRBV5-1 TGCGCCAGCAGCTTGGAACCCCCGGGACTAGGCGCCGGTACGCAGTATTTT CASSLEPPGLGAGTQYF
TRBD1 - TRBJ1-5 TRBV2 TGTGCCAGCAGGGGACAGGGACTGAGCAATCAGCCCCAGCATTTT CASRGQGLSNQPQHF
- - TRBJ2-3 TRBV2 TGTGCCAGCAGTGAACAGACCTTCACAGATACGCAGTATTTT CASSEQTFTDTQYF
- few TRBJ1-1 TRBV5-1 TGCGCCAGCAGCTGGGGGATAAAGGGGACGGACACTGAAGCTTTCTTT CASSWGIKGTDTEAFF
- - TRBJ1-2 TRBV7-9 TGTGCCAGCAGCTCCTCGGTCTTCTTC CASSSSVFF
- - TRBJ2-4 TRBV28 TGTGCCAGCAGCGCTTCTTCCGCCGGAGGGAACATTCAGTACTTC CASSASSAGGNIQYF
- - TRBJ2-7 TRBV5-4 TGTGCCAGCAGCTTGGACAGAACCTACGAGCAGTACTTC CASSLDRTYEQYF
- once TRBJ1-1 TRBV6-1 TGTGCCAGCAGCTACGGGGCGGCGGTAGGTTTT CASSYGAAVGF
- many TRBJ2-5 TRBV10-3 TGTGCCAGCAAATGGGGGGAGGAGACCCAGTACTTC CASKWGEETQYF
TRBD1 - TRBJ1-2 TRBV14 TGTGCCAGCAGCCAAGGGTCCTCCCAGGGGGACTATGGCTACACCTTC CASSQGSSQGDYGYTF
- many TRBJ2-3 TRBV7-2 TGTGCCAGCAGCACTCGGGCAGATACGCAGTATTTT CASSTRADTQYF
- - TRBJ2-5 TRBV7-3 TGTGCCAGCAGCTTAAACCATGGGGCGACCCAGTACTTC CASSLNHGATQYF